A selection of T cell receptor beta chains follows, all from one sample in a study of OX40 agonist ivuxolimab in advanced cancers. Assay used: immunoSEQ multiplex PCR; TCRdb lists only in-frame clones, some missing. The table records about 80,000 clones, around nine tenths of them present only once. Material: CD4+ or CD8+ T cells sorted from blood, obtained in a trial of the OX40 agonist ivuxolimab. Receptor source: an adult with an advanced solid tumor such as melanoma, head and neck, liver or kidney cancer. CDR3s include the opening cysteine and the closing phenylalanine or tryptophan. A D gene is named only where the DNA matches it firmly. Clone size is not always given. Where it is, it says once, few, many or a class for expanded clones.

TRBV5-1	-	TRBJ1-2	-	CASSFGQSYGYTF	TGCGCCAGCAGCTTTGGACAGTCCTATGGCTACACCTTC
TRBV9	-	TRBJ1-1	-	CASSSGARVGTEAFF	TGTGCCAGTAGCTCGGGGGCCCGGGTGGGCACTGAAGCTTTCTTT
TRBV6-5	TRBD1	TRBJ1-2	-	CASRENTGGGYTF	TGTGCCAGCAGGGAAAATACAGGGGGTGGCTACACCTTC
TRBV7-4	-	TRBJ2-1	-	CASSPLPGINNEQFF	TGTGCCAGCAGCCCGCTTCCAGGAATAAACAATGAGCAGTTCTTC
TRBV7-6	-	TRBJ2-1	-	CASKGAGPSSYNEQFF	TGTGCCAGCAAAGGGGCGGGTCCAAGCTCCTACAATGAGCAGTTCTTC
TRBV19	-	TRBJ1-4	-	CASSSEKTANEKLFF	TGTGCCAGTAGCTCCGAAAAAACGGCTAATGAAAAACTGTTTTTT
TRBV10-2	-	TRBJ1-2	few	CASSESGGGYDGYTF	TGCGCCAGCAGTGAGTCAGGGGGGGGATATGATGGCTACACCTTC
TRBV9	TRBD1	TRBJ1-1	once	CASSAGDRVNTEAFF	TGTGCCAGCAGCGCGGGGGACAGAGTGAACACTGAAGCTTTCTTT
TRBV30	-	TRBJ2-3	-	CAWTRGDTQYF	TGTGCCTGGACCCGGGGAGATACGCAGTATTTT
TRBV9	-	TRBJ2-3	-	CASSRYRSSTDTQYF	TGTGCCAGCAGTCGCTACAGGAGTAGCACAGATACGCAGTATTTT
TRBV10-3	-	TRBJ2-7	-	CAIRTRLFYEQYF	TGTGCCATCAGGACCCGTCTCTTCTACGAGCAGTACTTC
TRBV19	-	TRBJ2-4	-	CASSIYAVTPSLAKNIQYF	TGTGCCAGTAGTATATACGCAGTCACCCCTTCCCTAGCCAAAAACATTCAGTACTTC
TRBV27	TRBD1	TRBJ1-2	-	CASSHGQGKGGYTF	TGTGCCAGCAGTCACGGACAGGGTAAGGGTGGCTACACCTTC
TRBV29-1	-	TRBJ1-3	-	CSVGSGSGNTIYF	TGCAGCGTCGGTTCGGGCTCTGGAAACACCATATATTTT
TRBV19	-	TRBJ1-5	-	CASSIGVAGNQPQHF	TGTGCCAGTAGTATCGGGGTGGCAGGCAATCAGCCCCAGCATTTT
TRBV18	-	TRBJ2-3	-	CASSPEGWGTDTQYF	TGTGCCAGCTCACCGGAGGGGTGGGGTACAGATACGCAGTATTTT
TRBV18	-	TRBJ2-3	-	CASSPRDKVADTQYF	TGTGCCAGCTCGCCCCGGGACAAAGTTGCAGATACGCAGTATTTT
TRBV27	TRBD2	TRBJ2-2	-	CATATPRPSGYTGELFF	TGTGCCACCGCAACCCCGCGGCCTAGCGGATACACCGGGGAGCTGTTTTTT
TRBV5-1	TRBD1	TRBJ2-3	-	CASSPGQVYTQYF	TGCGCCAGCAGCCCTGGACAGGTTTATACGCAGTATTTT
TRBV5-1	-	TRBJ2-2	-	CASRIGSNTGELFF	TGCGCCAGCAGGATAGGGTCGAACACCGGGGAGCTGTTTTTT
TRBV6-5	-	TRBJ2-3	-	CASSLRRALDTQYF	TGTGCCAGCAGTTTACGACGGGCCCTCGATACGCAGTATTTT
TRBV7-9	TRBD2	TRBJ2-3	-	CASSFLAGDTQYF	TGTGCCAGCAGCTTTCTAGCGGGAGATACGCAGTATTTT
TRBV30	TRBD2	TRBJ2-3	-	CAWSVRTGLATKRYF	TGTGCCTGGAGTGTTCGGACTGGACTAGCGACTAAAAGGTATTTT
TRBV20-1	-	TRBJ1-2	-	CSARASYGYTF	TGCAGTGCTAGAGCCTCATATGGCTACACCTTC
TRBV30	TRBD1	TRBJ1-2	once	CAWSATGVGGGYTF	TGTGCCTGGAGTGCTACAGGGGTTGGAGGTGGCTACACCTTC
TRBV6-5	-	TRBJ1-1	-	CASRDGLNTEAFF	TGTGCCAGCAGAGACGGGTTGAACACTGAAGCTTTCTTT
TRBV7-9	-	TRBJ1-1	-	CASSLKSGAGRNTEAFF	TGTGCCAGCAGCTTAAAGTCCGGCGCAGGGAGGAACACTGAAGCTTTCTTT
TRBV25-1	TRBD1	TRBJ1-5	-	CASRGPGQNQPQHF	TGTGCCAGCAGGGGCCCGGGACAGAATCAGCCCCAGCATTTT
TRBV9	TRBD1	TRBJ1-1	-	CASSVADRGEAFF	TGTGCCAGCAGCGTAGCTGACAGGGGTGAAGCCTTCTTT
TRBV19	-	TRBJ2-1	-	CASSPTMRVNEQFF	TGTGCCAGTAGTCCCACGATGAGGGTCAATGAGCAGTTCTTC
TRBV19	-	TRBJ2-7	-	CASSIGFSSSYEQYF	TGTGCCAGTAGTATTGGGTTCTCTAGCTCCTACGAGCAGTACTTC
TRBV4-2	-	TRBJ2-7	once	CASSQEARGGYEQYF	TGTGCCAGCAGCCAAGAGGCGAGGGGGGGCTACGAGCAGTACTTC